This T cell receptor (beta chain) was sequenced during a study of shared clonotypes between healthy human individuals. Data came from immunoSEQ multiplex PCR; TCRdb stores just in-frame clones and leaves some out. Found here are 2,500,000 or so clones, approximately 90% of them singletons; the top ten hold approximately 0.39%. The CDR3 is 16 residues long. Deletions cut 4 bases from V and 0 bases from J, with 12 bases between. The germline V gene encodes CDR1 LGHNT and CDR2 FRNRAP. Donors, without exception, were Caucasian adults residing in Nashville, Tennessee. The sequencing sample was made of naive CD4+ T cells from PBMCs. The subset denotes: CD45RA+ positively selected. The chain recombines TRBV12-5 with TRBJ2-2; D is undetermined. This receptor was taken from a man aged 18 to 29 in good health. Some clones in this sample may be carry-over from other donors' samples. CDR3 residues: CASGYPESANTGELFF. CDR3 DNA sequence: TGTGCTAGTGGTTATCCCGAAAGCGCGAACACCGGGGAGCTGTTTTTT.